This T cell receptor beta chain was profiled in a study of blood T cell repertoires in COVID-19. The overall study: PBMCs, B-cell-depleted T cells, or T cells were the source of the cDNA or gDNA that made up the material.

Germline CDR1 is SNHLY and CDR2 is FYNNEI. The CDR3 is 14 amino acids. V lost 8 bases and J lost 6, with 14 bases in between. Authors' methods: Amplified reference gene primers provided the basis for estimating nucleated cell counts. Only in-frame clones appear in the TCRdb table, and some are missing; sequencing was by immunoSEQ multiplex PCR. V and J calls and clone size are given by that table; D and trimming were obtained from the DNA. The sample consists of 250,000 to 350,000 clones, approximately 93% of them appearing once. V and J are TRBV2 and TRBJ1-6, with D perhaps TRBD1 (6 bases). The TCR originated in a woman under 40 with COVID-19, enrolled during active disease. Sequenced material: peripheral blood. CDR3 sequence reads: CASFEGVSNSPLHF. In DNA, the CDR3 is TGTGCCAGCTTCGAGGGGGTTAGTAATTCACCCCTCCACTTT.